These T cell receptor beta chains were read from a single sample in a study of sequential checkpoint blockade in melanoma. Profiled with immunoSEQ multiplex PCR; TCRdb holds only in-frame clones, not every one. The table lists about 6,100 clones, around 53% of them singletons, with approximately 16% in the top ten. Material: CD8+ T cells sorted from blood (inferred from file names), obtained from a patient given nivolumab and ipilimumab in sequence. The receptors were sampled from a human donor with melanoma. Both conserved end residues are part of each CDR3. The order of the fields is clone size, D gene, J gene, V gene, CDR3 protein, CDR3 DNA. The D gene is left open where the match is weak. Some rows have no size entry. The others give once, few or many, or a class for an expanded clone.

abundance: medium-sized
d_gene: NA
j_gene: TRBJ1-1
v_gene: TRBV7-2
CDR3aa: CASSLVGGLNTEAFF
CDR3nt: TGTGCCAGCAGCTTAGTCGGGGGGCTGAACACTGAAGCTTTCTTT

abundance: NA
d_gene: NA
j_gene: TRBJ1-1
v_gene: TRBV5-4
CDR3aa: CASSPQGYDTEAFF
CDR3nt: TGTGCCAGCAGCCCCCAGGGTTATGACACTGAAGCTTTCTTT

abundance: once
d_gene: TRBD1
j_gene: TRBJ2-7
v_gene: TRBV2
CDR3aa: CASRQSWTGNRLEQYF
CDR3nt: TGTGCCAGCAGGCAGTCATGGACAGGGAATAGGCTCGAGCAGTACTTC

abundance: NA
d_gene: NA
j_gene: TRBJ2-7
v_gene: TRBV5-8
CDR3aa: CASSFTGVNEQYF
CDR3nt: TGTGCCAGCAGCTTCACGGGGGTGAACGAGCAGTACTTC

abundance: NA
d_gene: NA
j_gene: TRBJ2-7
v_gene: TRBV19
CDR3aa: CASSIESSSYEQYF
CDR3nt: TGTGCCAGTAGTATAGAGTCCTCCTCCTACGAGCAGTACTTC

abundance: NA
d_gene: NA
j_gene: TRBJ2-5
v_gene: TRBV7-6
CDR3aa: CASSFRGWETQYF
CDR3nt: TGTGCCAGCAGCTTCAGGGGTTGGGAGACCCAGTACTTC

abundance: few
d_gene: NA
j_gene: TRBJ2-1
v_gene: TRBV7-3
CDR3aa: CASSLRGENSYNEQFF
CDR3nt: TGTGCCAGCAGCTTAAGGGGGGAGAACTCTTACAATGAGCAGTTCTTC

abundance: NA
d_gene: TRBD2
j_gene: TRBJ2-1
v_gene: TRBV2
CDR3aa: CASSVGLAGDVGNEQFF
CDR3nt: TGTGCCAGCAGTGTAGGTCTAGCGGGAGACGTTGGCAATGAGCAGTTCTTC

abundance: few
d_gene: TRBD2
j_gene: TRBJ2-1
v_gene: TRBV11-2
CDR3aa: CASSPRGGETYNEQFF
CDR3nt: TGTGCCAGCAGCCCCCGGGGGGGGGAGACATACAATGAGCAGTTCTTC

abundance: NA
d_gene: NA
j_gene: TRBJ2-1
v_gene: TRBV19
CDR3aa: CASSFDSSSYNEQFF
CDR3nt: TGTGCCAGTAGTTTCGACTCGAGCTCCTACAATGAGCAGTTCTTC

abundance: NA
d_gene: TRBD1
j_gene: TRBJ2-2
v_gene: TRBV6-5
CDR3aa: CASSPGTGYGGELFF
CDR3nt: TGTGCCAGCAGCCCCGGGACAGGGTACGGCGGGGAGCTGTTTTTT

abundance: NA
d_gene: NA
j_gene: TRBJ2-7
v_gene: TRBV30
CDR3aa: CAWSVSGEQYF
CDR3nt: TGTGCCTGGAGTGTTTCGGGTGAGCAGTACTTC

abundance: NA
d_gene: TRBD2
j_gene: TRBJ2-1
v_gene: TRBV19
CDR3aa: CASSIIASGYGNEQFF
CDR3nt: TGTGCCAGTAGTATAATCGCTAGCGGGTATGGCAATGAGCAGTTCTTC

abundance: NA
d_gene: NA
j_gene: TRBJ1-1
v_gene: TRBV30
CDR3aa: CAWKVENTEAFF
CDR3nt: TGTGCCTGGAAAGTAGAGAACACTGAAGCTTTCTTT

abundance: NA
d_gene: TRBD1
j_gene: TRBJ1-4
v_gene: TRBV6-5
CDR3aa: CASRSTGGNEKLFF
CDR3nt: TGTGCCAGCAGGTCGACAGGGGGGAATGAAAAACTGTTTTTT

abundance: NA
d_gene: TRBD1
j_gene: TRBJ1-1
v_gene: TRBV15
CDR3aa: CATSGTGENTEAFF
CDR3nt: TGTGCCACCAGCGGAACAGGGGAGAACACTGAAGCTTTCTTT

abundance: NA
d_gene: TRBD2
j_gene: TRBJ2-1
v_gene: TRBV30
CDR3aa: CAWSWGTRNYNEQFF
CDR3nt: TGTGCCTGGAGTTGGGGGACTAGGAATTACAATGAGCAGTTCTTC

abundance: NA
d_gene: TRBD2
j_gene: TRBJ2-7
v_gene: TRBV7-6
CDR3aa: CASSLLAGATYEQYF
CDR3nt: TGTGCCAGCAGCTTACTAGCGGGAGCTACCTACGAGCAGTACTTC

abundance: NA
d_gene: NA
j_gene: TRBJ2-7
v_gene: TRBV5-1
CDR3aa: CASSLVEASYEQYF
CDR3nt: TGCGCCAGCAGCTTGGTTGAGGCCTCCTACGAGCAGTACTTC

abundance: NA
d_gene: TRBD1
j_gene: TRBJ2-2
v_gene: TRBV4-1
CDR3aa: CASSQGQGATGELFF
CDR3nt: TGCGCCAGCAGCCAAGGACAGGGAGCAACCGGGGAGCTGTTTTTT

abundance: NA
d_gene: NA
j_gene: TRBJ2-2
v_gene: TRBV4-2
CDR3aa: CASSQMDSGELFF
CDR3nt: TGTGCCAGCAGCCAGATGGACAGCGGGGAGCTGTTTTTT

abundance: NA
d_gene: NA
j_gene: TRBJ2-2
v_gene: TRBV9
CDR3aa: CASSVEGDTGELFF
CDR3nt: TGTGCCAGCAGCGTGGAGGGAGACACCGGGGAGCTGTTTTTT